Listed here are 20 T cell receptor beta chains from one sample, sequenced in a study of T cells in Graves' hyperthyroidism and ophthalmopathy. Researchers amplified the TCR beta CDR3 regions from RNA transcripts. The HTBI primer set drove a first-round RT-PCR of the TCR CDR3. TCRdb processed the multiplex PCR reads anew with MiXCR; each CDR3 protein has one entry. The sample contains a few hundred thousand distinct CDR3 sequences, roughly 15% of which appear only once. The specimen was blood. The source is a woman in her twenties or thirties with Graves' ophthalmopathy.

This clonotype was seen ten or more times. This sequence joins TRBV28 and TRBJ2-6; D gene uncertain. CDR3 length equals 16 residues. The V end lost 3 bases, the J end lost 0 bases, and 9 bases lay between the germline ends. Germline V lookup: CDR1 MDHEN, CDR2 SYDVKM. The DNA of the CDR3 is TGTGCCAGCAGTTTGATTGCGGACTCTGGGGCCAACGTCCTGACTTTC. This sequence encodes CASSLIADSGANVLTF. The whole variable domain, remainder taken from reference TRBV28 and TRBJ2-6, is DVKVTQSSRYLVKRTGEKVFLECVQDMDHENMFWYRQDPGLGLRLIYFSYDVKMKEKGDIPEGYSVSREKKERFSLILESASTNQTSMYLCASSLIADSGANVLTFGAGSRLTVL.

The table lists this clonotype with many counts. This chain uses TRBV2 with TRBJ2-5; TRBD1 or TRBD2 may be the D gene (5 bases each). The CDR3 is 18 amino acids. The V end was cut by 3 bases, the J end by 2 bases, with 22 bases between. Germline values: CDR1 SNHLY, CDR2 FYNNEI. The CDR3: CASSDDYWRQSLQETQYF. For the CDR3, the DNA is TGTGCCAGCAGTGATGACTATTGGCGACAGTCTCTACAAGAGACCCAGTACTTC.

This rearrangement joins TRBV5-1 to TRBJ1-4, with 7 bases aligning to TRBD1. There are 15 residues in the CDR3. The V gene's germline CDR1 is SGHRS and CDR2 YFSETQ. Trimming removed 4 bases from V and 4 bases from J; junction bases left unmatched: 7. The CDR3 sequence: CASSPRDRNNEKLFF. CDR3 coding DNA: TGCGCCAGCAGCCCGAGGGACAGAAATAATGAAAAACTGTTTTTT.

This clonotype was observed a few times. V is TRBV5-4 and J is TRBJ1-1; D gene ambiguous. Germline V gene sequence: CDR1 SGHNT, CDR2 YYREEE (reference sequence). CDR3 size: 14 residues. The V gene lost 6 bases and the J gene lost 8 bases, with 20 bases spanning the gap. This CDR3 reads CASTSARATSEAFF. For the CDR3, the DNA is TGTGCCAGCACCTCCGCCCGGGCCACATCCGAAGCTTTCTTT.

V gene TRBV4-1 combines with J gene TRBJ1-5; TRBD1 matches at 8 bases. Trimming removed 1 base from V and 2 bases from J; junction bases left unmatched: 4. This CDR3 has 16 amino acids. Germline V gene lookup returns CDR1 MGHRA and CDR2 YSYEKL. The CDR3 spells CASSQVAGGGNQPQHF. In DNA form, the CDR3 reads TGCGCCAGCAGCCAAGTGGCAGGGGGCGGCAATCAGCCCCAGCATTTT.

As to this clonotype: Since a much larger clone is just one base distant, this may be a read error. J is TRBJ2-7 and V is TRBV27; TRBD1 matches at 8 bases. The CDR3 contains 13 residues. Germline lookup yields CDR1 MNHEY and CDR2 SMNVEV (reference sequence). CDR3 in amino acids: CTSSNDRGYEQYF. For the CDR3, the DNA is TGTACCAGCAGTAACGACAGGGGCTACGAGCAGTACTTC.

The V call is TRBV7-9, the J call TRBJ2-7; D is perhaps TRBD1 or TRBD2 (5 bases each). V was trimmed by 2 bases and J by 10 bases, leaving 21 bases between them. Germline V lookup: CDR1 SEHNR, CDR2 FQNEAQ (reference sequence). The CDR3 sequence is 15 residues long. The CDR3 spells CASSLRGEGMGSQYF. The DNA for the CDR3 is TGTGCCAGCAGCTTACGGGGTGAGGGGATGGGGAGTCAGTACTTC.

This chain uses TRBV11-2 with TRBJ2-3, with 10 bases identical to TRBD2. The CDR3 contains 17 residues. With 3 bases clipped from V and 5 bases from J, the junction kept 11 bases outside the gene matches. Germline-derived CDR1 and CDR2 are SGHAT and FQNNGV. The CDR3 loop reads CASSLLVLAGAKDTQYF. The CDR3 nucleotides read TGTGCCAGCAGCTTGCTCGTCCTAGCGGGGGCGAAAGATACGCAGTATTTT. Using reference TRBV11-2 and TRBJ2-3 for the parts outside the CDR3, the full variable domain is EAGVAQSPRYKIIEKRQSVAFWCNPISGHATLYWYQQILGQGPKLLIQFQNNGVVDDSQLPKDRFSAERLKGVDSTLKIQPAKLEDSAVYLCASSLLVLAGAKDTQYFGPGTRLTVL.

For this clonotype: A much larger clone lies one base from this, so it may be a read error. The CDR3: CSQKRTAEETRYF. The CDR3 nucleotides read TGCAGCCAGAAGCGGACCGCAGAAGAGACCCGGTACTTC. The genes are TRBV29-1 and TRBJ2-5, with D possibly matching TRBD2 (5 bases). From germline, CDR1 is SQVTM and CDR2 ANQGSEA. The CDR3 is made up of 13 amino acids.

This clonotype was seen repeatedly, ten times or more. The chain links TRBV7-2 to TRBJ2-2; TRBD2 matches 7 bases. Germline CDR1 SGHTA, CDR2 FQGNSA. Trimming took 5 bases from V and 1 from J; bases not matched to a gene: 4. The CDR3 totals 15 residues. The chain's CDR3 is CASSRRGMNTGELFF. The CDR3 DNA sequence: TGTGCCAGCAGCCGGCGGGGGATGAACACCGGGGAGCTGTTTTTT.

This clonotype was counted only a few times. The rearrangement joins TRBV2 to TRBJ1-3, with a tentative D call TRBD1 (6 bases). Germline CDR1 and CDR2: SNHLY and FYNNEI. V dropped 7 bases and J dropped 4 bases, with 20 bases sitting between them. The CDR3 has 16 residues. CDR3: CASTERDRRSGNTIYF. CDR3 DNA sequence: TGTGCCAGCACCGAACGTGACAGGAGGTCCGGAAACACCATATATTTT.

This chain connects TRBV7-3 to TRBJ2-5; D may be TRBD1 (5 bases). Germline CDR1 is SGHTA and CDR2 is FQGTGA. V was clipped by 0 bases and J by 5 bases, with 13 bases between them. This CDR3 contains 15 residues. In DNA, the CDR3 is TGTGCCAGCAGCTTAACGGGTGGGGCTTGGGAGACCCAGTACTTC. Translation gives CASSLTGGAWETQYF.

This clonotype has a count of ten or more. In nucleotides, the CDR3 is TGTGCCAGCAACCGGGTGGGCAGCGGCTACGAGCAGTACTTC. Protein: CASNRVGSGYEQYF. This chain joins TRBV6-1 and TRBJ2-7, with D perhaps TRBD2 (5 bases). The CDR3 loop spans 14 amino acids. Trimming left V 7 bases short and J 3 bases short, with 16 bases between. CDR1 is MNHNS and CDR2 is SASEGT in the germline V gene.

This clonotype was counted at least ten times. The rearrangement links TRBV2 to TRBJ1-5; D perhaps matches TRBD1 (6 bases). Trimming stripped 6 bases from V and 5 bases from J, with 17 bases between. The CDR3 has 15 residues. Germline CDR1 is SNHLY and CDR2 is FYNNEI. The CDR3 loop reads CASRKDSTYYQPQHF. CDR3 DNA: TGTGCCAGCAGGAAGGACAGTACGTATTATCAGCCCCAGCATTTT.

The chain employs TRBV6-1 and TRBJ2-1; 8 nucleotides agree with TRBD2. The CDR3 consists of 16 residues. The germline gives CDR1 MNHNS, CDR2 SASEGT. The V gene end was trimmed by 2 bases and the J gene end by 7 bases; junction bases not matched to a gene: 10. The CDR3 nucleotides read TGTGCCAGCAGTGAAAGGGGAGCGGGAGCAGGGAATGAGCAGTTCTTC. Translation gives CASSERGAGAGNEQFF.

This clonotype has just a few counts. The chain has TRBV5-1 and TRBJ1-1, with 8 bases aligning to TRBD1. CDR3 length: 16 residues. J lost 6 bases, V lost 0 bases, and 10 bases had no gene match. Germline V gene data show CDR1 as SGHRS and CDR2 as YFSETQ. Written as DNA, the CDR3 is TGCGCCAGCAGCTTGGCGACAGGGGCTATTAGCCCTGAAGCTTTCTTT. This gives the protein CASSLATGAISPEAFF.

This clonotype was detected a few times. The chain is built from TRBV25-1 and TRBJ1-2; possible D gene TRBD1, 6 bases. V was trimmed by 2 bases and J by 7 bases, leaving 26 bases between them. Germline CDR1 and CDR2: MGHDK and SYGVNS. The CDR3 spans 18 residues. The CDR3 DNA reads TGTGCCAGCAGTGAAACCTCCCGTGACAGGCCTTTTGATGTTGGCTACACCTTC. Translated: CASSETSRDRPFDVGYTF.

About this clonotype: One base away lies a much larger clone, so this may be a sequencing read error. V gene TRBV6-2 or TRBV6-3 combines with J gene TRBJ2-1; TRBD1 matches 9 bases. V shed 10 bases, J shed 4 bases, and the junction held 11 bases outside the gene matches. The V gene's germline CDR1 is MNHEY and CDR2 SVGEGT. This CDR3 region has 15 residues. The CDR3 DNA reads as TGTGCCATTTCTTCCGGGACAGGGCCTTACAATGAGCAGTTCTTC. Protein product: CAISSGTGPYNEQFF.

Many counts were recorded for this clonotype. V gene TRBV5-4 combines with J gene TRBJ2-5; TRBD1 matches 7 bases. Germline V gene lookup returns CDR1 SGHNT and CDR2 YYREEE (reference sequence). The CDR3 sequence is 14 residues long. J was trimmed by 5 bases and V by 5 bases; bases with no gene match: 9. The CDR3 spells CASSKQGNTETQYF. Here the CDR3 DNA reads TGTGCCAGCAGTAAACAGGGGAACACGGAGACCCAGTACTTC.

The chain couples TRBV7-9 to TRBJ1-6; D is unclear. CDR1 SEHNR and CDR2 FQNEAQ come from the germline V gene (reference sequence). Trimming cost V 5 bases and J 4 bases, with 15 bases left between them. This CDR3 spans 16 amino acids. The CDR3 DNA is TGTGCCAGCAGCGCAGGTCAGCAGCTATATAATTCACCCCTCCACTTT. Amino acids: CASSAGQQLYNSPLHF.